This T cell receptor beta chain was obtained from a study of blood T cell repertoires in COVID-19. The CDR3 runs 16 residues. Germline CDR1 and CDR2: SGHRS and YFSETQ. V shed 5 bases and J 5 bases; nucleotides not matched to a gene: 11. TCRdb keeps only in-frame clones here, not all; method: immunoSEQ multiplex PCR. The sample has 200,000 to 250,000 clones, approximately 84% seen once. V usage is TRBV5-1 and J usage is TRBJ2-1; 9 bases fit TRBD1. This receptor was identified in a woman older than 75 with acute or convalescent COVID-19. Sequenced input: peripheral blood. CDR3 sequence (DNA): TGCGCCAGCAGAATTACCGGGACAGGGTCCCACAATGAGCAGTTCTTC. Amino acids: CASRITGTGSHNEQFF.